This TCR beta chain was retrieved from a study of CD8 T cells in ankylosing spondylitis. CDR3 length: 16 residues. The germline V gene encodes CDR1 DFQATT and CDR2 SNEGSKA (reference sequence). Study observations and caveats: A TCR beta motif of about eight highly homologous variants appeared characteristic of ankylosing spondylitis blood. Previously reported in reactive arthritis synovial fluid and blood were some of the motif variants.

In making TCR beta libraries, quantitative 5'-RACE with molecular barcodes was used. Each CDR3 protein is one row after TCRdb ran MiXCR on the 5' RACE reads. The sample has roughly 100,000 distinct CDR3 sequences, about 7.7% seen once. In this sample, this clonotype turned up many times. Its antigen is undetermined. Mismatch with germline at one junction end may stem from a read error. The sample taken for sequencing was blood, either unsorted or a sorted T cell fraction (not recorded which). This TCR derives from a male donor with ankylosing spondylitis or in good health (not recorded which). This chain uses TRBV20-1 with TRBJ2-1; 7 bases line up with TRBD2. CDR3 region: CCARDSRGSSYNEQFF. The CDR3 DNA follows: TGCTGTGCTAGAGATTCACGCGGGAGCTCCTACAATGAGCAGTTCTTC.